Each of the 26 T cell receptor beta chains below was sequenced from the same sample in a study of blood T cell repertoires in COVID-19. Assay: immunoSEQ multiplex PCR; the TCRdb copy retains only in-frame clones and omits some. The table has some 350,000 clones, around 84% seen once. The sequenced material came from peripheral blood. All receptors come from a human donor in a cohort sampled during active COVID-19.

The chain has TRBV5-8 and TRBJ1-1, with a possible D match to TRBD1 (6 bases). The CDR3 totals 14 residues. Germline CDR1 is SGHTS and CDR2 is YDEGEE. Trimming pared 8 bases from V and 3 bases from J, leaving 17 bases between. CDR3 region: CASSKQGMDTEAFF. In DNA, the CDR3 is TGTGCCAGTTCCAAACAGGGTATGGACACTGAAGCTTTCTTT.

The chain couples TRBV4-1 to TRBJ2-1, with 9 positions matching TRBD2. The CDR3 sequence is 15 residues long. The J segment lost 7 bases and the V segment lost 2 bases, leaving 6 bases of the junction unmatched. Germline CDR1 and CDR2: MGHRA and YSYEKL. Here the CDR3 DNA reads TGCGCCAGCAGCCAAAGTAGCGGGGGACTTAATGAGCAGTTCTTC. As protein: CASSQSSGGLNEQFF.

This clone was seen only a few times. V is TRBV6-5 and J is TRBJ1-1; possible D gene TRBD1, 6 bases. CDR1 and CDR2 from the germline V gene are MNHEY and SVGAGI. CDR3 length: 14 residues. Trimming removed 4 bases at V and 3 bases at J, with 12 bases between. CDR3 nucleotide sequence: TGTGCCAGCAGTTCCGACAGGACTTACACTGAAGCTTTCTTT. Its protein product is CASSSDRTYTEAFF.

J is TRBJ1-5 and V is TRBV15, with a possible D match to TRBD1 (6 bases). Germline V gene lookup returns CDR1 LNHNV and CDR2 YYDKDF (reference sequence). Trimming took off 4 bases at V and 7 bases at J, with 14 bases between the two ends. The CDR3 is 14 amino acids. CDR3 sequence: CATSIGGGPQPQHF. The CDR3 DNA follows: TGTGCCACCAGCATAGGCGGGGGGCCCCAGCCCCAGCATTTT.

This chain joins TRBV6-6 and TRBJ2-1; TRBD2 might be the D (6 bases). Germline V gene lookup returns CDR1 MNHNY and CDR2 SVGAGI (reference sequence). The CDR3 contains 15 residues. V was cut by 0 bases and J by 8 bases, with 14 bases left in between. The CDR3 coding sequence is TGTGCCAGCAGTTACTCGAAGACTAGTAAACATGAGCAGTTCTTC. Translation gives CASSYSKTSKHEQFF.

For the CDR3, the DNA is TGTGCCAGCAGTTCCTCCGGACAGGGGGCGCGGGAAAAACTGTTTTTT. Translating gives CASSSSGQGAREKLFF. This chain connects TRBV28 to TRBJ1-4; 11 nucleotides agree with TRBD1. Trimming took 4 bases from V and 8 from J; bases not matched to a gene: 9. The CDR3 is 16 residues long. Germline assignment: CDR1 MDHEN and CDR2 SYDVKM.

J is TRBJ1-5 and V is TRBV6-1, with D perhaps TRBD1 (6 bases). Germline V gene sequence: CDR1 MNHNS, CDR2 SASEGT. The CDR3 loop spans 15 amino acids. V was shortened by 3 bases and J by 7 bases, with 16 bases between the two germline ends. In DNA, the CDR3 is TGTGCCAGCAGTGATTGGGGGCAGGGGAAACAGCCCCAGCATTTT. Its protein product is CASSDWGQGKQPQHF.

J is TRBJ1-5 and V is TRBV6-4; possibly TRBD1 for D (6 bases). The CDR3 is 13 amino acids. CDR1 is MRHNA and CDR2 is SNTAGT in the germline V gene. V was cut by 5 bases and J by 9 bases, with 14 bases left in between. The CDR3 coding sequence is TGTGCCAGCAGTCCCCAGGGAGGGGGGCCCCAGCATTTT. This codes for CASSPQGGGPQHF.

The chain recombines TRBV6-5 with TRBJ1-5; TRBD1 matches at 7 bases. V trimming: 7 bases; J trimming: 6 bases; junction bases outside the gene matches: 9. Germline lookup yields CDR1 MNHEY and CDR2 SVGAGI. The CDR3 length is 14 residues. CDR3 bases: TGTGCCAGCACAGACAGGGTTGGCAGTCAGCCCCAGCATTTT. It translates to CASTDRVGSQPQHF.

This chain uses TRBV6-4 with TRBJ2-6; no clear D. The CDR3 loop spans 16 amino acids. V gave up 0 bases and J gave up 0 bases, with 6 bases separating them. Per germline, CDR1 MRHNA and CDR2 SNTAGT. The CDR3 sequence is CASSDSTSSGANVLTF. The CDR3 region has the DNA TGTGCCAGCAGTGACTCCACGAGCTCTGGGGCCAACGTCCTGACTTTC.

CDR3 in amino acids: CASSFRQGSAGANVLTF. CDR3 bases: TGTGCCAGCAGCTTTCGACAGGGGTCGGCTGGGGCCAACGTCCTGACTTTC. The chain recombines TRBV9 with TRBJ2-6; 8 bases align to TRBD1. Germline CDR1 and CDR2: SGDLS and YYNGEE. The CDR3 length is 17 residues. V dropped 4 bases and J dropped 2; count of bases not matched to a gene: 8.

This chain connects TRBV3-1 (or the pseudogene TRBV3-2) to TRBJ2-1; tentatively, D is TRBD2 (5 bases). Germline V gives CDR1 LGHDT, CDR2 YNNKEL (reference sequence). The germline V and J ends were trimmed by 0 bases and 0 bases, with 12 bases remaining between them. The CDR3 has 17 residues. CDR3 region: CASSQDEGLVSYNEQFF. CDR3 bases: TGTGCCAGCAGCCAAGATGAAGGACTCGTCTCCTACAATGAGCAGTTCTTC.

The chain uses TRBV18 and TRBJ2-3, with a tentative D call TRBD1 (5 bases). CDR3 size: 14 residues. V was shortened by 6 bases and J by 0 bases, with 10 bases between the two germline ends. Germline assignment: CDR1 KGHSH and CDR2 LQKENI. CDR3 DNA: TGTGCCAGCTCCCCCAGGGAAAGCACAGATACGCAGTATTTT. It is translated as CASSPRESTDTQYF.

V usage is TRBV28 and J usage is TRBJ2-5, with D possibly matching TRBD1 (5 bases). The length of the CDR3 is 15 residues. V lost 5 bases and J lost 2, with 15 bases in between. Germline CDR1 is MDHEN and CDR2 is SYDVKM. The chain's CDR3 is CASSPRGSGQETQYF. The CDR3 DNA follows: TGTGCCAGCAGTCCAAGGGGAAGTGGGCAAGAGACCCAGTACTTC. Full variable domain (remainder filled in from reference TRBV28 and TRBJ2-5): DVKVTQSSRYLVKRTGEKVFLECVQDMDHENMFWYRQDPGLGLRLIYFSYDVKMKEKGDIPEGYSVSREKKERFSLILESASTNQTSMYLCASSPRGSGQETQYFGPGTRLLVL.

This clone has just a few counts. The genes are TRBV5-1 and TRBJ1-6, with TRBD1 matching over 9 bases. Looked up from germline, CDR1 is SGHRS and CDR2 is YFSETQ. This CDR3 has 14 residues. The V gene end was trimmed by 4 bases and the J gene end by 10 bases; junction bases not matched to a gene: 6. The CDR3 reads CASSPGQGHSPLHF. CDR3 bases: TGCGCCAGCAGCCCAGGACAGGGGCACTCACCCCTCCACTTT.

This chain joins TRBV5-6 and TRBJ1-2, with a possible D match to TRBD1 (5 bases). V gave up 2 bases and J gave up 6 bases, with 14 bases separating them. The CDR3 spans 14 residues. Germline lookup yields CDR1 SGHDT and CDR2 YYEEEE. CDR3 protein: CASSLGTGLHGYTF. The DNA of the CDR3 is TGTGCCAGCAGCTTAGGTACAGGCCTACATGGCTACACCTTC. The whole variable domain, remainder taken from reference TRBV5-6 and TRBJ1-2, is DAGVTQSPTHLIKTRGQQVTLRCSPKSGHDTVSWYQQALGQGPQFIFQYYEEEERQRGNFPDRFSGHQFPNYSSELNVNALLLGDSALYLCASSLGTGLHGYTFGSGTRLTVV.

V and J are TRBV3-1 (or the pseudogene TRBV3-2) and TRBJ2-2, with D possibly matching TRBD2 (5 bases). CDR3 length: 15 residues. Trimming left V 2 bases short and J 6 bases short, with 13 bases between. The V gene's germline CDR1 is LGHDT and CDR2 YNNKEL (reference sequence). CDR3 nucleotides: TGTGCCAGCAGCCAACGATCCCCGGGGTCCGGGGAGCTGTTTTTT. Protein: CASSQRSPGSGELFF.

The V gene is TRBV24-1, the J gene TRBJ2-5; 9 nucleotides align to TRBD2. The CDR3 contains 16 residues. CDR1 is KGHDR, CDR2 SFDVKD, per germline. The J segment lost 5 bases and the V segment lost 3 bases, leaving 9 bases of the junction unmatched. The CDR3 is CATSDPSESGGETQYF. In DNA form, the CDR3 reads TGTGCCACCAGTGATCCATCCGAAAGCGGGGGGGAGACCCAGTACTTC.

In nucleotides, the CDR3 is TGCGCCAGCAGCCAAGATCGGGCAGGGCACTTGGAGACCCAGTACTTC. Translating gives CASSQDRAGHLETQYF. The chain recombines TRBV4-1 with TRBJ2-5, with a tentative D call TRBD1 (5 bases). Germline loops: CDR1 MGHRA, CDR2 YSYEKL. V lost 0 bases and J 5 bases, leaving 16 bases between the germline ends. The CDR3 consists of 16 residues.

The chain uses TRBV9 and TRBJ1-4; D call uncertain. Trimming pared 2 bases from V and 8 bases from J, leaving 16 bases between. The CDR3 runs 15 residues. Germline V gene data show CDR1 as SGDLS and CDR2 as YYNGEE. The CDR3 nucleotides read TGTGCCAGCAGCGTCCATCCTGGGCCCGGAGAAAAACTGTTTTTT. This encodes CASSVHPGPGEKLFF.

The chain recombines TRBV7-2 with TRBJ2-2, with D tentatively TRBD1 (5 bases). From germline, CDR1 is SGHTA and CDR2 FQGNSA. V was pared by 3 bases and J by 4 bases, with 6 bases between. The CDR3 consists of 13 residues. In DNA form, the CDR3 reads TGTGCCAGCAGCTTCAGGGTCACCGGGGAGCTGTTTTTT. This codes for CASSFRVTGELFF.

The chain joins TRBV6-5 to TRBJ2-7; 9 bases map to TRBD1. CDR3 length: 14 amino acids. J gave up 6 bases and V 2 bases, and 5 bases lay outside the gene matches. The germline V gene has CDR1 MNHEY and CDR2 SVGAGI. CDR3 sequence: CASSYGTGFGEQYF. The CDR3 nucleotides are TGTGCCAGCAGTTACGGGACAGGGTTCGGCGAGCAGTACTTC.

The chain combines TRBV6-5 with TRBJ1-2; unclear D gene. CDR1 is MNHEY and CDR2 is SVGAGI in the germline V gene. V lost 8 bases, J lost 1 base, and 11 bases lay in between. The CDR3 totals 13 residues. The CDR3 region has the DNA TGTGCCAGCCGGGAGGGAGATAACTATGGCTACACCTTC. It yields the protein CASREGDNYGYTF.

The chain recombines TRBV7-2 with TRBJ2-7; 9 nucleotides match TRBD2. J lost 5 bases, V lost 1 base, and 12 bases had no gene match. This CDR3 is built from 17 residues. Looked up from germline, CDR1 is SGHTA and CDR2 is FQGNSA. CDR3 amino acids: CASSLVSGGTLLNEQYF. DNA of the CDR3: TGTGCCAGCAGCTTAGTTAGCGGGGGTACCCTTCTGAACGAGCAGTACTTC.

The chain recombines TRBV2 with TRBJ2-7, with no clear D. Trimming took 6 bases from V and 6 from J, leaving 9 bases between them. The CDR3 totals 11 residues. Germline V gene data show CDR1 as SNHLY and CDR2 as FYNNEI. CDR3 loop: CASRETGEQYF. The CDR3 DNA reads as TGTGCCAGCAGGGAGACCGGCGAGCAGTACTTC.

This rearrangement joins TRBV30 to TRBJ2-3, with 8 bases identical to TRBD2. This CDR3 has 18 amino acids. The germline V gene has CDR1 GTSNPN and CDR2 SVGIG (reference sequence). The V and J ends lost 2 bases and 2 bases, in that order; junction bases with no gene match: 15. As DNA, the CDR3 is TGTGCCTGGAGTCTGCGTTGGCAGCGCGGGGGGAACACAGATACGCAGTATTTT. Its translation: CAWSLRWQRGGNTDTQYF.